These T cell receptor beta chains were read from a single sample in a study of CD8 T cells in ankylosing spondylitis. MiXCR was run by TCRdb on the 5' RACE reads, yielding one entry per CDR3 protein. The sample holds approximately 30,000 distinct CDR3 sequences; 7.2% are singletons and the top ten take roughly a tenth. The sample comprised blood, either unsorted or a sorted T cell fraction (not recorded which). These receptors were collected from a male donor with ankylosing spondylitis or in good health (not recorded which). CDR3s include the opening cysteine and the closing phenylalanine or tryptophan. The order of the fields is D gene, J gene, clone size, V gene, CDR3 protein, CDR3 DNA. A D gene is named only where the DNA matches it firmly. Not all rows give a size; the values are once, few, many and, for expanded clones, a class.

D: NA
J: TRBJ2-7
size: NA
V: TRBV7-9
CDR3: CASSFSGSYEQYF
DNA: TGTGCCAGCAGCTTCTCGGGAAGCTACGAGCAGTACTTC

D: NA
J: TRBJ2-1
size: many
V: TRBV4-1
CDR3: CASSLLLRDSWNEQFF
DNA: TGCGCCAGCAGCCTCCTCCTGCGGGACTCTTGGAATGAGCAGTTCTTC

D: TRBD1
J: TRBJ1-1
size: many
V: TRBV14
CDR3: CASSQYTGGGTEAFF
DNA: TGTGCCAGCAGCCAATATACAGGGGGTGGGACTGAAGCTTTCTTT

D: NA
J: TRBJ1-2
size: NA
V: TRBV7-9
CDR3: CASNSKILTGGTF
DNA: TGTGCCAGCAACTCAAAAATCTTGACAGGAGGCACCTTC

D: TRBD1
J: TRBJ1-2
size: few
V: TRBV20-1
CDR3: CCARAGLGQGSNYGYTF
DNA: TGCTGTGCTAGGGCGGGACTAGGACAGGGCTCTAACTATGGCTACACCTTC

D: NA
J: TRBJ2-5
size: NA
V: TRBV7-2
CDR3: CASSLVEETQYF
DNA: TGTGCCAGCAGCTTAGTGGAAGAGACCCAGTACTTC

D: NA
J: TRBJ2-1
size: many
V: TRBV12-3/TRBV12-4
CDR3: CASSLTNEQFF
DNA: TGTGCCAGCAGTCTGACAAATGAGCAGTTCTTC

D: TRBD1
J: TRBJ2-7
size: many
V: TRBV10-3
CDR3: CAISARDRFYEQYF
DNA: TGTGCCATCAGTGCCCGGGACAGATTCTACGAGCAGTACTTC

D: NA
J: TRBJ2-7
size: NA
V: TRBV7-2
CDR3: CASSLRAGNTYEQYF
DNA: TGTGCCAGCAGCTTACGGGCAGGGAACACCTACGAGCAGTACTTC

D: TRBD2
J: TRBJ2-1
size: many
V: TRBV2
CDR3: CASWDYSSYNEQFF
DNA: TGTGCCAGCTGGGACTACAGCTCCTACAATGAGCAGTTCTTC

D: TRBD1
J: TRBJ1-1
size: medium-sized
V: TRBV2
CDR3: CASTLGQGLTEAFF
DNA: TGTGCCAGCACCCTGGGACAGGGGCTTACTGAAGCTTTCTTT

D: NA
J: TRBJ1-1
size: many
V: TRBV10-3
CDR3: CAIKDALNTEAFF
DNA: TGTGCCATCAAGGATGCACTGAACACTGAAGCTTTCTTT

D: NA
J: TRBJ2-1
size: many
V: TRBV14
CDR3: CASSQGQKTVF
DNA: TGTGCCAGCAGCCAAGGACAAAAGACGGTCTTC

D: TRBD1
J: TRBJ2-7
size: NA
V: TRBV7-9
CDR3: CASSPPRTGIRDEQYF
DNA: TGTGCCAGCAGCCCCCCCCGGACAGGGATTCGGGACGAGCAGTACTTC

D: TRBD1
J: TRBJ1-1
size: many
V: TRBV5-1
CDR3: CASQTGQGANSPEAFF
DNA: TGCGCCAGCCAAACGGGACAGGGGGCTAATAGTCCTGAAGCTTTCTTT

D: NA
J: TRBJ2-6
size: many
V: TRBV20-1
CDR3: CSARVRDMGHLGANVLTF
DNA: TGCAGTGCTAGAGTCCGGGACATGGGCCATTTGGGGGCCAACGTCCTGACTTTC

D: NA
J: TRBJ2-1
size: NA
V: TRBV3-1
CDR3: CATCQLRQASSYNEQFF
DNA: TGTGCCACCTGCCAATTGCGTCAAGCGAGCTCCTACAATGAGCAGTTCTTC

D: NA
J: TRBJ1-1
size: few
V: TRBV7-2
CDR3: CASSLEPGYTEAFF
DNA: TGTGCCAGCAGCTTAGAACCGGGATACACTGAAGCTTTCTTT

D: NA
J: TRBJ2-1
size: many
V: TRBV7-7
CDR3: CASSLLDLNEQFF
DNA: TGTGCTAGCAGCTTACTAGACCTCAATGAGCAGTTCTTC

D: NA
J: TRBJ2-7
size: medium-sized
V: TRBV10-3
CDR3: CATRYQDSLGYEQYF
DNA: TGTGCCACGCGCTACCAAGACAGTTTGGGCTACGAGCAGTACTTC

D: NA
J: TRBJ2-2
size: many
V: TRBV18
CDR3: CASSPPSANTGELFF
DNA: TGTGCCAGCTCACCACCGTCAGCGAACACCGGGGAGCTGTTTTTT

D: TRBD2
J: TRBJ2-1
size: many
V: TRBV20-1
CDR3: CSASSYGRGSYNEQFF
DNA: TGCAGTGCATCAAGTTACGGGAGGGGGTCCTACAATGAGCAGTTCTTC

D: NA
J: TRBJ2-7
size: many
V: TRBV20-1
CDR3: CSSPGQVNEQYF
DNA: TGCAGTTCCCCCGGTCAGGTCAACGAGCAGTACTTC

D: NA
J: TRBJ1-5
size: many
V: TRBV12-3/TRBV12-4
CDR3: CASSLFGTGRDQPQHF
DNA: TGTGCCAGCAGTTTATTTGGCACAGGGCGAGATCAGCCCCAGCATTTT

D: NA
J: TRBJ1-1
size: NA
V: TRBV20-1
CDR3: CSARAPEWGAEAFF
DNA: TGCAGTGCTAGAGCGCCGGAGTGGGGCGCTGAAGCTTTCTTT

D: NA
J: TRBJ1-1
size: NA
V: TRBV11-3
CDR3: CASSLGTANTEAFF
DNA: TGTGCCAGCAGCTTAGGGACGGCGAACACTGAAGCTTTCTTT

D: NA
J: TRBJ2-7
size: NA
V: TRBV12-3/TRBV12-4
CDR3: CASTPGGNEQYF
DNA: TGTGCCAGCACCCCGGGCGGGAACGAGCAGTACTTC

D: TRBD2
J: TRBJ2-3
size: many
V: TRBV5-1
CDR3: CASSPITSGSFADTQYF
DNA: TGCGCCAGCAGCCCAATAACTAGCGGGAGCTTCGCAGATACGCAGTATTTT

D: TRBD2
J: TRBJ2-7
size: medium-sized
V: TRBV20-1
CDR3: CSAHHGTSVYEQYF
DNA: TGCAGTGCCCATCACGGGACTAGCGTCTACGAGCAGTACTTC

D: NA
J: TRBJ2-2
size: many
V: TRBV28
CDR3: CASRYRNTGELFF
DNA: TGTGCCAGCAGATACAGGAACACCGGGGAGCTGTTTTTT

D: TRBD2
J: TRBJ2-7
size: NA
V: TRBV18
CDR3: CASSPELAGSYEQYF
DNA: TGTGCCAGCTCACCGGAACTAGCGGGCTCCTACGAGCAGTACTTC

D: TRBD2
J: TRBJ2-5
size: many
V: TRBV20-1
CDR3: CSASPRASGGETQYF
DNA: TGCAGTGCTAGCCCGCGGGCTAGCGGGGGAGAGACCCAGTACTTC

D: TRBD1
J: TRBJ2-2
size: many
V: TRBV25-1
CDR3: CASSGGVGQGSGELFF
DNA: TGTGCCAGCAGTGGAGGGGTCGGACAGGGCTCCGGGGAGCTGTTTTTT

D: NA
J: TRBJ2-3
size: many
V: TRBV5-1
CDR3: CASSLVGTSDTQYF
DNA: TGCGCCAGCAGTCTTGTGGGGACGTCAGATACGCAGTATTTT

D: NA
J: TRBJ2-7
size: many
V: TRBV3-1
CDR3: CASSQEGRGGRSPQYF
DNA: TGTGCCAGCAGCCAAGAAGGGCGTGGGGGGCGCTCCCCACAGTACTTC

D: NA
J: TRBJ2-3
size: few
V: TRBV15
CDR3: CATSSYTTGPSTDTQYF
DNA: TGTGCCACCAGCAGCTATACTACAGGGCCTAGCACAGATACGCAGTATTTT

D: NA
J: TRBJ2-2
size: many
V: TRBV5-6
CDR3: CASSLRTITGELFF
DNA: TGTGCCAGCAGCTTGCGAACCATCACCGGGGAGCTGTTTTTT

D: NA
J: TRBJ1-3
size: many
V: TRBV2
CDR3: CASSASGTGNTIYF
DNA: TGTGCCAGCAGTGCGTCGGGAACTGGAAACACCATATATTTT

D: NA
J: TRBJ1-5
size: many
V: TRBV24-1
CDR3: CATSHNRDNQPQHF
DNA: TGTGCCACCAGTCATAACAGGGACAATCAGCCCCAGCATTTT

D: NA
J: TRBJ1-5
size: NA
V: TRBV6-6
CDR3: CASSPGSGNQPQHF
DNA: TGTGCCAGCAGTCCAGGGAGTGGCAATCAGCCCCAGCATTTT

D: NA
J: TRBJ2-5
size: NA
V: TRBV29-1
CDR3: CSVEGQGWETQYF
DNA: TGCAGCGTTGAAGGTCAGGGGTGGGAGACCCAGTACTTC

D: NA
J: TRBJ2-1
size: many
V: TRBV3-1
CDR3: CASSQQRGAEQFF
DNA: TGTGCCAGCAGCCAGCAACGCGGGGCCGAGCAGTTCTTC

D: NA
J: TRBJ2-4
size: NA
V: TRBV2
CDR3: CVSSKEYREANIQYF
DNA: TGTGTCAGCTCGAAGGAGTACAGGGAGGCAAACATTCAGTACTTC

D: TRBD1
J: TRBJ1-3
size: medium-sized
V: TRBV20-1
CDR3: CSAADRVGFGNTIYF
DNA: TGCAGTGCTGCCGACAGGGTGGGATTTGGAAACACCATATATTTT

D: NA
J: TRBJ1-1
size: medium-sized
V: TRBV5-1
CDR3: CASSLAGNTEAFF
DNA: TGCGCCAGCAGCTTGGCCGGGAACACTGAAGCTTTCTTT

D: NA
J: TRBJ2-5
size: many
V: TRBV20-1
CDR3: CSARGAVQGTQYF
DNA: TGCAGTGCTAGAGGGGCAGTCCAAGGGACCCAGTACTTC